This T cell receptor (beta chain) was captured by sequencing in a study of metastatic and nonmetastatic thyroid tumors. Broader study findings: TCR beta diversity was reportedly significantly higher in malignant thyroid tumors than benign nodules, in blood and tumor.

Concerning this clone itself: Its antigen remains unknown.

No patient received treatment before thyroid surgery. V lost 6 bases, J lost 10 bases, and 8 bases stayed unmatched. Germline loops: CDR1 MRHNA, CDR2 SNTAGT. The CDR3 is made up of 14 amino acids. Original data processing: The distant-metastasis classifier for papillary thyroid cancer was built from CDR3 differences across clinicopathological groups. TCRdb reanalyzed the PCR reads with MiXCR. These V and J calls originate from TCRdb's pipeline instead of the authors' own analysis. The sample includes some 17,000 clones, around 30% of them seen just once. The chain carries TRBV6-4 and TRBJ2-1; TRBD2 aligns across 11 bases. This TCR derives from a female donor with papillary thyroid cancer or a benign thyroid nodule (not recorded which). Some clones in this sample may be carry-over from other donors' samples. Input material: tumor tissue. The CDR3 is CASSPGLADGEQFF. The CDR3, as DNA: TGTGCCAGCAGCCCGGGACTAGCGGACGGCGAGCAGTTCTTC.